This T cell receptor beta chain originates from a study of graft-versus-host responses after intestinal transplantation. About the research overall: Multivisceral, liver-intestinal, or isolated intestinal transplants were performed in recipients. Every one of the recipients received anti-thymocyte globulin induction and afterwards took tacrolimus and steroids for around 3 years. Study-wide findings and caveats: Ileal or blood samples showed some GvH clones first, and such clones were also found in recipient marrow. Those patients showing graft-donor T cell macrochimerism displayed high graft-versus-host to host-versus-graft clonal ratios in allografts.

The repertoire was sequenced with immunoSEQ multiplex PCR; TCRdb's copy has only in-frame clones and lacks some. The data contain 80,000 to 85,000 clones, 91% of them seen just once; the ten biggest clones take up less than 0.1%. Germline V gene lookup returns CDR1 SEHNR and CDR2 FQNEAQ (reference sequence). This CDR3 has 16 residues. V shed 6 bases and J shed 0 bases, with 15 bases lying between them. Points on this clone: Its matching antigen is unknown.

Here the sequenced sample was unstimulated CD4+ T cells sorted from spleen or lymph node cells, taken before intestinal transplant. This sequence joins TRBV7-9 and TRBJ1-3; D is unclear. The receptor was isolated from a human donor who received an intestinal transplant. The CDR3 sequence is CASRPIQGSSGNTIYF. The CDR3 DNA reads as TGTGCCAGCAGGCCCATCCAAGGGAGCTCTGGAAACACCATATATTTT.